The 11 T cell receptor beta chains below all came from one sample that was sequenced in a study of technical replicates of blood from several donors. Sequencing used immunoSEQ multiplex PCR; TCRdb keeps in-frame clones, though not all of them. The table has more than 75,000 clones, around 85% seen once. Sequenced sample: PBMCs. Every receptor here comes from a human donor in good health. Some clones in this sample may be carry-over from other donors' samples.

The J gene is TRBJ2-6, the V gene TRBV30; 8 nucleotides match TRBD1. CDR3 size: 16 residues. Germline V CDR1 and CDR2: GTSNPN, SVGIG (reference sequence). J gave up 0 bases and V 5 bases, and 6 bases lay outside the gene matches. The CDR3 sequence is CAWSRTGNSGANVLTF. The CDR3 DNA sequence: TGTGCCTGGTCTCGGACAGGGAACTCTGGGGCCAACGTCCTGACTTTC.

CDR3 loop: CSVVPPGVRDGYTF. Written as DNA, the CDR3 is TGCAGCGTCGTTCCTCCGGGGGTTAGGGATGGCTACACCTTC. This chain joins TRBV29-1 and TRBJ1-2; possible D gene TRBD1, 5 bases. The germline V gene has CDR1 SQVTM and CDR2 ANQGSEA. V was clipped by 6 bases and J by 6 bases, with 20 bases between them. CDR3 length: 14 amino acids.

The V and J genes are TRBV27 and TRBJ1-2, with 9 positions matching TRBD1. After removal of 3 bases from V and 7 bases from J, the junction contained 3 bases not matched to a gene. From germline, CDR1 is MNHEY and CDR2 SMNVEV (reference sequence). The CDR3 runs 13 residues. CDR3 amino acids: CASSFTGGPGYTF. In DNA form, the CDR3 reads TGTGCCAGCAGTTTTACAGGGGGCCCTGGCTACACCTTC.

The DNA of the CDR3 is TGTGCCAGCCACTCCGGGGGTAGCAATCAGCCCCAGCATTTT. This encodes CASHSGGSNQPQHF. The J gene is TRBJ1-5, the V gene TRBV6-6, with a tentative D call TRBD1 (5 bases). V was pared by 8 bases and J by 0 bases, with 11 bases between. The CDR3 covers 14 residues. In germline, CDR1 is MNHNY, CDR2 SVGAGI (reference sequence).

The J gene is TRBJ1-2, the V gene TRBV5-8, with D tentatively TRBD1 (5 bases). V was trimmed by 6 bases and J by 2 bases, leaving 17 bases between them. The CDR3 has 15 residues. CDR1 SGHTS and CDR2 YDEGEE come from the germline V gene. CDR3: CASTGWGGENYGYTF. The CDR3 DNA is TGTGCCAGCACCGGATGGGGGGGGGAGAACTATGGCTACACCTTC.

J is TRBJ2-5 and V is TRBV5-1; 11 bases match TRBD1. The germline V gene has CDR1 SGHRS and CDR2 YFSETQ. This CDR3 spans 16 amino acids. V lost 0 bases, J lost 4 bases, and 5 bases stayed unmatched. The CDR3 loop reads CASSLGTGGVGETQYF. CDR3 nucleotide sequence: TGCGCCAGCAGCTTGGGGACAGGGGGCGTGGGAGAGACCCAGTACTTC.

This clone was observed a single time. The rearrangement joins TRBV9 to TRBJ2-5; TRBD2 might be the D (6 bases). Germline CDR1 reads SGDLS; CDR2 reads YYNGEE. Trimming stripped 1 base from V and 5 bases from J, with 15 bases between. The CDR3 is 15 residues long. The CDR3 loop reads CASSVFGSAGETQYF. CDR3 in DNA: TGTGCCAGCAGCGTATTCGGGAGTGCGGGCGAGACCCAGTACTTC.

The V gene is TRBV30, the J gene TRBJ2-7; possibly TRBD1 for D (6 bases). The germline CDR1 and CDR2 sequences are GTSNPN and SVGIG (reference sequence). The CDR3 runs 12 residues. Between the trimmed V and J ends, which lost 0 bases and 7 bases, there was a span of 10 bases. The CDR3 DNA reads TGTGCCTGGAGTGTCCAGGGGTTTGAGCAGTACTTC. Translating gives CAWSVQGFEQYF. The full variable domain, with the rest looked up from reference TRBV30 and TRBJ2-7, is SQTIHQWPATLVQPVGSPLSLECTVEGTSNPNLYWYRQAAGRGLQLLFYSVGIGQISSEVPQNLSASRPQDRQFILSSKKLLLSDSGFYLCAWSVQGFEQYFGPGTRLTVT.

The chain couples TRBV9 to TRBJ1-5; D unclear. Trimming cost V 0 bases and J 5 bases, with 6 bases left between them. Germline V gives CDR1 SGDLS, CDR2 YYNGEE. The CDR3 is made up of 13 amino acids. The CDR3 coding sequence is TGTGCCAGCAGCGTAGAAGAGTATCAGCCCCAGCATTTT. Its translation is CASSVEEYQPQHF.

The chain couples TRBV27 to TRBJ2-5; perhaps TRBD1 as D (6 bases). The V and J ends lost 6 bases and 3 bases respectively, with 11 bases between them. The CDR3 contains 13 residues. Germline assignment: CDR1 MNHEY and CDR2 SMNVEV (reference sequence). The CDR3: CASRSWTEETQYF. The CDR3 nucleotides are TGTGCCAGCAGGAGCTGGACAGAAGAGACCCAGTACTTC.

V and J are TRBV7-2 and TRBJ2-5, with D tentatively TRBD2 (5 bases). CDR1 is SGHTA and CDR2 is FQGNSA in the germline V gene. Trimming took 4 bases from V and 4 from J, leaving 13 bases between them. The CDR3 spans 14 residues. The DNA of the CDR3 is TGTGCCAGCAGCTACCTAAGCGGAGGAGAGACCCAGTACTTC. This sequence encodes CASSYLSGGETQYF.